The 2 T cell receptor beta chains below all came from one sample that was sequenced in a study of T-cell reconstitution after alpha-beta-depleted transplantation in children. Preparation of the TCRbeta library used unique molecular identifiers. TCRdb fed the PCR reads into MiXCR, producing one record per CDR3 protein. The table lists around 380,000 distinct CDR3 sequences, around 9.9% of them singletons. This material consisted of PBMCs from the stem cell graft donor, taken from the stem cell graft. All receptors come from a human donor who donated a stem cell graft to a child with acute myeloid leukemia.

The chain uses TRBV10-3 and TRBJ2-7; TRBD1 aligns across 7 bases. The CDR3 covers 16 residues. J was trimmed by 3 bases and V by 0 bases; bases with no gene match: 8. CDR1 is ENHRY and CDR2 is SYGVKD in the germline V gene. The chain's CDR3 is CAISESALRDSYEQYF. The CDR3 nucleotides are TGTGCCATCAGTGAGTCCGCCCTCCGGGACAGCTACGAGCAGTACTTC.

This clonotype was picked up a small number of times. The chain has TRBV9 and TRBJ2-4, with 8 bases aligning to TRBD1. The CDR3 is 14 amino acids. V lost 3 bases to trimming and J lost 5 bases; unmatched junction nucleotides: 4. Germline V gene sequence: CDR1 SGDLS, CDR2 YYNGEE. CDR3 DNA sequence: TGTGCCAGCAGCGCTGGACAGGGTGAAAACATTCAGTACTTC. This encodes CASSAGQGENIQYF.